Below, one TCR beta chain is given with its context. The data belong to a study of T cells in Graves' hyperthyroidism and ophthalmopathy. The CDR3 regions of TCR beta were amplified from RNA transcripts. The HTBI set primed first-round TCR CDR3 RT-PCR. TCRdb reprocessed the multiplex PCR reads with MiXCR, giving one entry per CDR3 protein. The sample has 200,000 to 300,000 distinct CDR3 sequences, approximately 25% seen once. CDR3 length: 13 amino acids. Germline V lookup: CDR1 LNHNV, CDR2 YYDKDF (reference sequence). With 0 bases removed from V and 11 bases from J, the gap between germline ends came to 13 bases.

The chain is built from TRBV15 and TRBJ1-1; D unclear. The receptor's source is a woman in her thirties or forties with Graves' ophthalmopathy. The specimen sequenced was blood. The CDR3 reads CATSRDVSERAFF. The CDR3 nucleotides are TGTGCCACCAGCAGAGATGTATCCGAAAGGGCTTTCTTT.